Described below is a single T cell receptor (beta chain) sequence and its context. The antigen is unknown. The sample originates from a study of cytomegalovirus exposure and HLA in healthy donors. Study observations and caveats: TCR beta sequences reportedly predicted the HLA-A and HLA-B alleles of most subjects accurately. Presence/absence analysis assumed near-uniform sequencing depth across donors. Cytomegalovirus-associated status was assigned to roughly 160 TCR beta chains. In vitro experiments confirmed that a few CMV-associated chains were specific for CMV antigens.

PCR involved 60 Vbeta and 13 Jbeta primers. Clones were sequenced by immunoSEQ multiplex PCR, and TCRdb holds only the in-frame ones, with some missing. The sample lists roughly 180,000 clones; approximately 78% were seen once. The clonotype was recovered from a woman aged 45-65 years in good health and CMV-seropositive. The specimen sequenced was PBMCs.

The CDR3 coding sequence is TGTGCCAGCAGCCTGACAGGGGGTTACACCGGGGAGCTGTTTTTT. Protein sequence: CASSLTGGYTGELFF. The J gene is TRBJ2-2, the V gene TRBV5-4; TRBD1 matches 9 bases. J lost 3 bases, V lost 4 bases, and 4 bases had no gene match. The CDR3 totals 15 residues. The germline V gene has CDR1 SGHNT and CDR2 YYREEE (reference sequence).